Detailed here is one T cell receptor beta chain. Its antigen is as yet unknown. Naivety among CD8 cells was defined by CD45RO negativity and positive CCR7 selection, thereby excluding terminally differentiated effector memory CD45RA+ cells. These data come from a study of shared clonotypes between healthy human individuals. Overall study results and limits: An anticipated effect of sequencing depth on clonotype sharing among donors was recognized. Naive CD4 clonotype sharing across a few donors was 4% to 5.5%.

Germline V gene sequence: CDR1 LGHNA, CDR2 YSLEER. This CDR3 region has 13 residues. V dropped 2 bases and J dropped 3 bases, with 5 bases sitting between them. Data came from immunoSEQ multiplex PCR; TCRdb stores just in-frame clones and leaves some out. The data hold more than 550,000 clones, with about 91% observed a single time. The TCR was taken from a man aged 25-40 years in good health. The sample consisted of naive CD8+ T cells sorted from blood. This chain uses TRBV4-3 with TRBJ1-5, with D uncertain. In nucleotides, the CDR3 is TGCGCCAGCAGCCAACACATCAATCAGCCCCAGCATTTT. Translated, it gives CASSQHINQPQHF.